This T cell receptor (beta chain) appears in the sequencing data of a study of cytomegalovirus exposure and HLA in healthy donors. Overall study results and limits: Most TCR sequences proved rare, with some public TCRs found in many donors.

This clone appeared a few times. Its antigen is not identified. The primer mix had 60 Vbeta and 13 Jbeta primers. Sequenced by immunoSEQ multiplex PCR; TCRdb stores in-frame clones only, minus some. The sample carries about 170,000 clones, 85% recorded once. This receptor was identified in a boy younger than 10 in good health and CMV-seronegative. The material sequenced was PBMCs.

The CDR3 sequence: CASSQEHRQRDYGYTF. The CDR3 nucleotides are TGTGCCAGCAGCCAAGAACATAGGCAGAGGGACTATGGCTACACCTTC. The rearrangement joins TRBV4-2 to TRBJ1-2; the D is unclear. The germline V gene has CDR1 LGHNA and CDR2 YNFKEQ. Trimming stripped 0 bases from V and 3 bases from J, with 14 bases between. The CDR3 has 16 amino acids.